This TCR beta chain emerged from a study of T cell repertoires in cytomegalovirus infection. Study at large: Newly reported HLA-C-restricted and thoroughly characterized HLA-B-restricted CMV epitopes were employed. Public TCR beta signatures were indicative of both CMV infection and a matching HLA type. Study-level findings and limits: The ex vivo response was dominated by HLA-C-restricted CMV-specific TCR beta clonotypes.

CDR3 length equals 14 residues. V gave up 10 bases and J gave up 4 bases; unmatched junction bases: 11. Germline V lookup: CDR1 MNHEY, CDR2 SMNVEV (reference sequence). To note about this clonotype: Its antigen remains unidentified.

One entry per CDR3 protein results from TCRdb running MiXCR on the reads. The data hold 250,000 to 300,000 distinct CDR3 sequences, with about 20% observed a single time. This receptor was identified in a human donor in good health (CMV status not recorded). Some clones in this sample may be carry-over from other donors' samples. The sequenced sample was cultured PBMCs, obtained from culture after CMV antigen stimulation. This rearrangement joins TRBV27 to TRBJ2-7; TRBD2 matches at 9 bases. CDR3 loop: CATHSGGRPYEQYF. In DNA form, the CDR3 reads TGTGCCACCCATAGCGGGGGAAGACCTTACGAGCAGTACTTC.